These 17 T cell receptor beta chains share one sample of origin, sequenced in a study of blood T cell repertoires in COVID-19. The repertoire was sequenced with immunoSEQ multiplex PCR; TCRdb's copy has only in-frame clones and lacks some. This sample has about 190,000 clones, with approximately 91% found just once. The sequencing sample was made of peripheral blood. Every receptor here comes from a woman aged 40 to 50 who had recovered from COVID-19.

This chain uses TRBV28 with TRBJ1-5; D is possibly TRBD1 (5 bases). The ends were cut back, 2 bases at V and 0 bases at J, with 8 bases in the middle. Germline V gives CDR1 MDHEN, CDR2 SYDVKM. CDR3 length equals 15 residues. As DNA, the CDR3 is TGTGCCAGCAGTTTAAGGACATATAGCAATCAGCCCCAGCATTTT. It specifies CASSLRTYSNQPQHF.

The CDR3 region is CASSIAGVGTEAFF. The CDR3 coding sequence is TGTGCCAGTAGTATAGCAGGGGTGGGCACTGAAGCTTTCTTT. The chain combines TRBV19 with TRBJ1-1; possible D gene TRBD1, 6 bases. Germline assignment: CDR1 LNHDA and CDR2 SQIVND (reference sequence). Deletions cut 1 base from V and 4 bases from J, with 10 bases between. CDR3 length: 14 residues.

This chain uses TRBV30 with TRBJ2-3; perhaps TRBD1 as D (6 bases). The germline gives CDR1 GTSNPN, CDR2 SVGIG (reference sequence). The CDR3 sequence is 14 residues long. Trimming left V 3 bases short and J 8 bases short, with 18 bases between. In DNA form, the CDR3 reads TGTGCCTGGAGGAATACAGGGAGTCTGGGTACGCAGTATTTT. Its translation is CAWRNTGSLGTQYF.

The gene calls are TRBV27 and TRBJ2-7; 10 bases line up with TRBD2. V shed 2 bases, J shed 0 bases, and the junction held 13 bases outside the gene matches. CDR1 MNHEY and CDR2 SMNVEV come from the germline V gene (reference sequence). This CDR3 has 19 residues. The CDR3 coding sequence is TGTGCCAGCAGTTTAAGGTCTAGGGCAGGGACTAGCGCCTCCTACGAGCAGTACTTC. It yields the protein CASSLRSRAGTSASYEQYF.

The gene calls are TRBV19 and TRBJ1-5; the D is unclear. The CDR3 extends over 15 amino acids. The V end lost 5 bases, the J end lost 6 bases, and 17 bases lay between the germline ends. Germline CDR1 is LNHDA and CDR2 is SQIVND (reference sequence). The CDR3 here is CASSEDGGSGQPQHF. The CDR3 DNA reads as TGTGCCAGTAGTGAGGACGGAGGAAGCGGTCAGCCCCAGCATTTT.

This clone was observed a handful of times. The chain joins TRBV7-9 to TRBJ2-1; a possible D gene is TRBD1 (6 bases). This CDR3 spans 13 amino acids. Germline lookup yields CDR1 SEHNR and CDR2 FQNEAQ (reference sequence). V was cut by 8 bases and J by 2 bases, with 10 bases left in between. The CDR3 DNA reads as TGTGCCAGCGAGGGGGTAGCCTACAATGAGCAGTTCTTC. It specifies CASEGVAYNEQFF.

A remark on this clone: Other nucleotide sequences in the sample specify the same CDR3. CDR3 region: CASSQGSGRTNEQFF. The CDR3 nucleotides are TGTGCCAGCAGCCAAGGTAGCGGGAGAACCAATGAGCAGTTCTTC. The rearrangement uses TRBV3-1 (or the pseudogene TRBV3-2) and TRBJ2-1; 9 bases are shared with TRBD2. This CDR3 region has 15 residues. J was trimmed by 6 bases and V by 1 base; bases with no gene match: 4. Germline CDR1 and CDR2: LGHDT and YNNKEL (reference sequence).

The chain uses TRBV11-2 and TRBJ2-1; TRBD2 might be the D (6 bases). The CDR3 is 15 amino acids. V was cut by 0 bases and J by 4 bases, with 10 bases left in between. Germline V gene lookup returns CDR1 SGHAT and CDR2 FQNNGV. The CDR3 DNA is TGTGCCAGCAGCTTAGATTCTAGCGCTTACAATGAGCAGTTCTTC. Its translation: CASSLDSSAYNEQFF.

This clone was detected a few times. V and J are TRBV6-2 or TRBV6-3 and TRBJ2-7; TRBD2 might be the D (5 bases). V lost 5 bases and J lost 5, with 19 bases in between. The germline V gene has CDR1 MNHEY and CDR2 SVGEGT. This CDR3 has 15 amino acids. Here the CDR3 reads CASSLSVSGSNEQYF. The CDR3 DNA follows: TGTGCCAGCAGTCTTAGTGTCTCGGGATCAAACGAGCAGTACTTC.

CDR3 residues: CSVLTGGGETQYF. DNA of the CDR3: TGCAGCGTTCTAACAGGGGGTGGGGAGACCCAGTACTTC. The chain carries TRBV29-1 and TRBJ2-5, with TRBD1 matching over 8 bases. CDR3 length equals 13 residues. Germline lookup yields CDR1 SQVTM and CDR2 ANQGSEA. Trimming at V came to 5 bases and at J to 5 bases, leaving 7 bases not matched to a gene. Together with reference TRBV29-1 and TRBJ2-5, the CDR3 gives the full variable domain: SAVISQKPSRDICQRGTSLTIQCQVDSQVTMMFWYRQQPGQSLTLIATANQGSEATYESGFVIDKFPISRPNLTFSTLTVSNMSPEDSSIYLCSVLTGGGETQYFGPGTRLLVL.

A single count supports this clone. A junction end diverges from the germline sequence, so it may reflect a read error. The chain uses TRBV18 and TRBJ1-1; D unresolved. Germline V gene lookup returns CDR1 KGHSH and CDR2 LQKENI. The CDR3 is 13 amino acids. CDR3 residues: CASSPAENAEAFF. The DNA of the CDR3 is TGTGCCAGCTCACCAGCGGAGAACGCTGAAGCTTTCTTT.

This chain connects TRBV19 to TRBJ2-1; D gene ambiguous. CDR1 and CDR2 (germline): LNHDA, SQIVND (reference sequence). This CDR3 has 15 amino acids. Trimming pared 2 bases from V and 2 bases from J, leaving 10 bases between. In DNA form, the CDR3 reads TGTGCCAGTAGTATAAAGGCTAGGCCCTACAATGAGCAGTTCTTC. It encodes CASSIKARPYNEQFF.

The gene calls are TRBV25-1 and TRBJ2-2; perhaps TRBD1 as D (6 bases). Germline assignment: CDR1 MGHDK and CDR2 SYGVNS. The V gene lost 3 bases and the J gene lost 10 bases, with 15 bases spanning the gap. CDR3 length: 14 amino acids. The CDR3 DNA reads as TGTGCCAGCAGTGATTTGGACAGTATGGAGGAGCTGTTTTTT. Translating it yields CASSDLDSMEELFF.

This rearrangement joins TRBV14 to TRBJ2-1; 11 nucleotides agree with TRBD2. Germline V gene sequence: CDR1 SGHDN, CDR2 FVKESK. The CDR3 has 15 residues. The J segment lost 10 bases and the V segment lost 4 bases, leaving 9 bases of the junction unmatched. CDR3 nucleotide sequence: TGTGCCAGCAGCCTAACGACTAGCGGGGCATTGGAGCAGTTCTTC. As protein: CASSLTTSGALEQFF.

As for this clone: This sequence may be a read error, since a much larger clone differs from it by one base. Distinct nucleotide sequences in the sample also encode this CDR3. V usage is TRBV30 and J usage is TRBJ1-2, with TRBD1 matching over 10 bases. V lost 3 bases, J lost 2 bases, and 3 bases stayed unmatched. This CDR3 region has 14 residues. Germline V gene data show CDR1 as GTSNPN and CDR2 as SVGIG (reference sequence). In nucleotides, the CDR3 is TGTGCCTGGAGCCGGGACAGGGGCAACTATGGCTACACCTTC. It yields the protein CAWSRDRGNYGYTF.

The chain uses TRBV5-6 and TRBJ2-5, with D hard to call. The CDR3 runs to 13 residues. The V gene lost 4 bases and the J gene lost 0 bases, with 7 bases spanning the gap. CDR1 SGHDT and CDR2 YYEEEE come from the germline V gene. The CDR3, as DNA: TGTGCCAGCAGCCCTACGTACCAAGAGACCCAGTACTTC. This encodes CASSPTYQETQYF.

Only a few counts were recorded for this clone. CDR3 amino acids: CASGTVGMNTEAFF. The CDR3 nucleotides read TGCGCCAGCGGGACAGTCGGTATGAACACTGAAGCTTTCTTT. The J gene is TRBJ1-1, the V gene TRBV5-1, with 7 bases identical to TRBD1. In germline, CDR1 is SGHRS, CDR2 YFSETQ. J was trimmed by 0 bases and V by 7 bases; bases with no gene match: 6. This CDR3 comprises 14 residues.